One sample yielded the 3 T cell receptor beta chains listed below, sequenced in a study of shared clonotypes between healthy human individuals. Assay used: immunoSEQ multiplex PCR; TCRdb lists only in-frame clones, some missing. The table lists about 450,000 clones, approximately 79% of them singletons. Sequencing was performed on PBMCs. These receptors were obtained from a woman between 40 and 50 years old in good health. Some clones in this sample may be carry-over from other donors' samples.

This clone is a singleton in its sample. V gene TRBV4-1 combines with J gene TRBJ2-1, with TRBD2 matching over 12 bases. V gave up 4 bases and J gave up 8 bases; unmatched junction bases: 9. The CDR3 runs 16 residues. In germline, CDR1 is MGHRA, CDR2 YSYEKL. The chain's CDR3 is CASSPGLAGRFDEQFF. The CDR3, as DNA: TGCGCCAGCAGCCCCGGACTAGCGGGAAGGTTCGATGAGCAGTTCTTC.

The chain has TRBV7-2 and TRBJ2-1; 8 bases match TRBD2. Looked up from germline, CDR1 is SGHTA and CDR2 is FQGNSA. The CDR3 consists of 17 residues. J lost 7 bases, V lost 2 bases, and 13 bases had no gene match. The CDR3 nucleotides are TGTGCCAGCAGCTTAACCGGGACTAGGGTGATGGGGAATGAGCAGTTCTTC. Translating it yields CASSLTGTRVMGNEQFF.

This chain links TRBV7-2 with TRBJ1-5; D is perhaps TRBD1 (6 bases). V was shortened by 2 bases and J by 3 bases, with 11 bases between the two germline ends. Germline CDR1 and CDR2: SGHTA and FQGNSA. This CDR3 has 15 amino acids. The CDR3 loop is CASSLTTGPNQPQHF. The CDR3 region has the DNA TGTGCCAGCAGCTTAACTACAGGGCCCAATCAGCCCCAGCATTTT.